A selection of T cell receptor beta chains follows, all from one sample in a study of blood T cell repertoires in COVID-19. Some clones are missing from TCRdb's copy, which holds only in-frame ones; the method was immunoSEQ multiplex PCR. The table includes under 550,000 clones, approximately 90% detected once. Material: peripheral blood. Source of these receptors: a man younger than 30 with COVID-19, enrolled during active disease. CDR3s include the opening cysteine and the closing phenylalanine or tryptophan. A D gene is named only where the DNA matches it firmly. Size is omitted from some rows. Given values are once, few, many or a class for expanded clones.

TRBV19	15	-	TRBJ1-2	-	TGTGCCAGCGGGACTTCCGACAGACCTAACTATGGCTACACCTTC	CASGTSDRPNYGYTF
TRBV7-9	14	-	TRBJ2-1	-	TGTGCCAGCAGCTCCCGGGACTCCAACAATGAGCAGTTCTTC	CASSSRDSNNEQFF
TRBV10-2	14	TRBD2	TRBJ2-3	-	TGCGCCAGCAGTGAGAGGCGGGAGGAAGATACGCAGTATTTT	CASSERREEDTQYF
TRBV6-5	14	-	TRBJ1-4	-	TGTGCCAGCAGATACAGGGAGACTAATGAAAAACTGTTTTTT	CASRYRETNEKLFF
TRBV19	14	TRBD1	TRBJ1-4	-	TGTGCCAGCTCAGGACAGGTGAATACAGGAAAACTGTTTTTT	CASSGQVNTGKLFF
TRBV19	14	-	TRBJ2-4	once	TGTGCCAGCCATGATGCAGGGGAGAAAAACATTCAGTACTTC	CASHDAGEKNIQYF
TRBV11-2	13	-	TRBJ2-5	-	TGTGCCAGCAGCTTACACATCCAAGAGACCCAGTACTTC	CASSLHIQETQYF
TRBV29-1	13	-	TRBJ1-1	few	TGCAGCGTTACACAGGGCGTAGGGACTGAAGCTTTCTTT	CSVTQGVGTEAFF
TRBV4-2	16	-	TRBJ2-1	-	TGTGCCAGCAGCCAAGATCGGGGGAGCTCCTACAATGAGCAGTTCTTC	CASSQDRGSSYNEQFF
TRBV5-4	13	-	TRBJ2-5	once	TGTGCCAGCAAACTTCCCCGACAAGAGACCCAGTACTTC	CASKLPRQETQYF
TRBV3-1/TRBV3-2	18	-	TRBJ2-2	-	TGTGCCAGCAGCCAAGATGGTGTCGGGGGGCCGAACACCGGGGAGCTGTTTTTT	CASSQDGVGGPNTGELFF
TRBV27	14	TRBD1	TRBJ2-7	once	TGTGCCAGCAGTACCAGGGGGCCCCCCTACGAGCAGTACTTC	CASSTRGPPYEQYF
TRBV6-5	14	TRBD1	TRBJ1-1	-	TGTGCCAGCACCGGACAGGGCTCGGGGACTGAAGCTTTCTTT	CASTGQGSGTEAFF
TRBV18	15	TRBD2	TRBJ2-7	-	TGTGCCAGCTCACCACCGTCTAGCGGTTCCTACGAGCAGTACTTC	CASSPPSSGSYEQYF
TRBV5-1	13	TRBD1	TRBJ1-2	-	TGCGCCAGCAGAGAGACAGGGGTAAAGGGCTACACCTTC	CASRETGVKGYTF
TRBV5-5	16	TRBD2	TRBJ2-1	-	TGTGCCAGCAGTTCTGGCCCCGAGGCTAGCGGACAAGTTAAGTTCTTC	CASSSGPEASGQVKFF
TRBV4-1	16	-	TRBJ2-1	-	TGCGCCAGCAGCCAAGCCCTCACAAGGGGAGGCAATGAGCAGTTCTTC	CASSQALTRGGNEQFF
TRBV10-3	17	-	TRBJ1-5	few	TGTGCCATCAGTGAGTCGAAAGGGGTTTCCAGCAATCAGCCCCAGCATTTT	CAISESKGVSSNQPQHF
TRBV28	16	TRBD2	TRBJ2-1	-	TGTGCCAGCAGTTCTCGCGGGGGCGGGAGGGTAAATGAGCAGTTCTTC	CASSSRGGGRVNEQFF
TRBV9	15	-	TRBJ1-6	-	TGTGCCAGCAGCGCTGGTTCCGGACGGGGTTCACCCCTCCACTTT	CASSAGSGRGSPLHF
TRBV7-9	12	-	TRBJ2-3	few	TGTGCCAGCAGCCTGTTAAAAGATACGCAGTATTTT	CASSLLKDTQYF
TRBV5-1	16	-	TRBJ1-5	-	TGCGCCAGCAGCTTGAAGGCAGGGAAAGTCAATCAGCCCCAGCATTTT	CASSLKAGKVNQPQHF
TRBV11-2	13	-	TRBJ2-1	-	TGTGCCAGCAGCTTGATAGTCTACAATGAGCAGTTCTTC	CASSLIVYNEQFF
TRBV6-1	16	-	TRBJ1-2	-	TGTGCCAGCAGTGAAGGTCTGGCGGCTAGGGGCTATGGCTACACCTTC	CASSEGLAARGYGYTF
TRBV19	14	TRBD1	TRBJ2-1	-	TGTGCCAGTAGACCGGGACAGGGGGCCCATGAGCAGTTCTTC	CASRPGQGAHEQFF
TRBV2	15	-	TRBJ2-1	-	TGTGCCAGCAGAGAACTAGCCGGAGTTTGGGATGAGCAGTTCTTC	CASRELAGVWDEQFF
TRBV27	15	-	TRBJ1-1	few	TGTGCCAGCAGTTTATCGGCAGGCGCGAACACTGAAGCTTTCTTT	CASSLSAGANTEAFF
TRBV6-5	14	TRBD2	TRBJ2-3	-	TGTGCCAGCGCCCGCCCAGCGGGGCAGAATACGCAGTATTTT	CASARPAGQNTQYF
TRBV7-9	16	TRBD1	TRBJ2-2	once	TGTGCCAGCAGCCGACCGGGACAGGGGATCCCCGGGGAGCTGTTTTTT	CASSRPGQGIPGELFF
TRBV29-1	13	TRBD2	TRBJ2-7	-	TGCAGCGTTGCGGTAGCGGGGACCTACGAGCAGTACTTC	CSVAVAGTYEQYF
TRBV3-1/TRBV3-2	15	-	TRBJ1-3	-	TGTGCCAGCAGCCAAGGGGCGGGCTCTGGAAACACCATATATTTT	CASSQGAGSGNTIYF
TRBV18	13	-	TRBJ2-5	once	TGTGCCAGCTCACCGGGGCCCCAAGAGACCCAGTACTTC	CASSPGPQETQYF
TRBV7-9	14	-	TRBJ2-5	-	TGTGCCAGCAGGCCCCGGGACATCCAAGAGACCCAGTACTTC	CASRPRDIQETQYF
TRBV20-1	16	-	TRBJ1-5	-	TGCAGTGCTAGTATCGGTTCGGGGTATAGCAATCAGCCCCAGCATTTT	CSASIGSGYSNQPQHF
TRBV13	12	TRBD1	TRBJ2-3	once	TGTGCCAGCAGCCCCGGAAGGGGGCGGCAGTATTTT	CASSPGRGRQYF
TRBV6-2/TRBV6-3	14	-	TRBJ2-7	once	TGTGCCAGCAGTTTCGGACAGGAGGGCTACGAGCAGTACTTC	CASSFGQEGYEQYF
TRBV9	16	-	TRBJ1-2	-	TGTGCCAGCAGCTCCAAACTTACCATGGGGGCCTATGGCTACACCTTC	CASSSKLTMGAYGYTF
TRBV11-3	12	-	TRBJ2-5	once	TGTGCCAGCAGGGACACTCAAGAGACCCAGTACTTC	CASRDTQETQYF
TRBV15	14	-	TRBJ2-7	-	TGTGCCACCAGCAGAGATGTTGACAGCTACGAGCAGTACTTC	CATSRDVDSYEQYF
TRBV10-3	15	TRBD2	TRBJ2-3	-	TGTGCCATCCAGGCTAGCGGGGATAGCACAGATACGCAGTATTTT	CAIQASGDSTDTQYF
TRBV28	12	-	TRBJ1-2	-	TGTGCCAGCAGTTGGCTGGACTATGGCTACACCTTC	CASSWLDYGYTF
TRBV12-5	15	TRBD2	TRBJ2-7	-	TGTGCTAGTGCTCCCCCCGGGACTAGCGTCAACGAGCAGTACTTC	CASAPPGTSVNEQYF
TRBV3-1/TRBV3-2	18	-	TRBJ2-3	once	TGTGCCAGCAGCCATTGGGGCCGCACCACCGCCGACGGAAGCGCTGCGTATTTT	CASSHWGRTTADGSAAYF
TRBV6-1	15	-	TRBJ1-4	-	TGTGCCAGCAGTGAACCCAACCAGGCTAATGAAAAACTGTTTTTT	CASSEPNQANEKLFF
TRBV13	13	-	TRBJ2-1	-	TGTGCCAGCAGCTTAACTTCTTACAATGAGCAGTTCTTC	CASSLTSYNEQFF
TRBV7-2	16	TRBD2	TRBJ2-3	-	TGTGCCAGCAACACCGCGGGGGGCGGGAGGAGGGATACGCAGTATTTT	CASNTAGGGRRDTQYF
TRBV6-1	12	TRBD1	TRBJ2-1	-	TGTGCCAGCAGTGAAAACCGGGACAGGGGGTTCTTC	CASSENRDRGFF
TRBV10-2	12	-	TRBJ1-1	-	TGCGCCAGCAGCCCGTTGTTCGGTGAAGCTTTCTTT	CASSPLFGEAFF
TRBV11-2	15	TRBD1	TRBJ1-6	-	TGTGCCAGCAGCCCTGGACAGGGTTGGGATTCACCCCTCCACTTT	CASSPGQGWDSPLHF
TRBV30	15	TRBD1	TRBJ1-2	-	TGTGCCTGGAGTGCGCCGGGACAGGCTTTCGGTGGCTACACCTTC	CAWSAPGQAFGGYTF
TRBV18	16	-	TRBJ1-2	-	TGTGCCAGCTCACCACTGGAGGGGAAACTTAACTATGGCTACACCTTC	CASSPLEGKLNYGYTF
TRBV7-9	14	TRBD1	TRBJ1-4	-	TGTGCCAGCAGCCCGGGACAGGGAAACGAAAAACTGTTTTTT	CASSPGQGNEKLFF
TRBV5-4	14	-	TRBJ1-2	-	TGTGCCAGCAGCTTGGTGTCAGATAACTATGGCTACACCTTC	CASSLVSDNYGYTF